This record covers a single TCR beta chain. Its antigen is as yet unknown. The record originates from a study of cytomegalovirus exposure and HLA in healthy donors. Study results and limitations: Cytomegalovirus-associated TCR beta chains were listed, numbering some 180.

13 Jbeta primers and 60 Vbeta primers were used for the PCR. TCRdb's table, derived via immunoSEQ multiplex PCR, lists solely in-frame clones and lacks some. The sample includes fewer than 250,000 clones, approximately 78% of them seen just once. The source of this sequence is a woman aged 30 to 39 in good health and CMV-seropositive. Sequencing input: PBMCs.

The CDR3 DNA sequence: TGTGCCAGCAGTTGGGCGAGTCATCAGCCCCAGCATTTT. It translates to CASSWASHQPQHF. The gene calls are TRBV6-6 and TRBJ1-5, with D hard to call. The CDR3 covers 13 residues. Germline V gene data show CDR1 as MNHNY and CDR2 as SVGAGI (reference sequence). Trimming took 4 bases from V and 5 from J, leaving 9 bases between them.